This is a list of T cell receptor beta chains from one sample in a study of T cell repertoires in cytomegalovirus infection. MiXCR, run by TCRdb on the reads, gives a single entry per CDR3 protein. The data contain about 46,000 distinct CDR3 sequences, nearly 20% of them singletons. Their recognized antigens are unknown. This specimen consisted of CD8+ T cells from cultured PBMCs, obtained from culture after CMV antigen stimulation. The receptors were sampled from a human donor in good health (CMV status not recorded). Some clones in this sample may be carry-over from other donors' samples. Each CDR3 is given with its conserved first and last residue. The D gene is left open where the match is weak. Size is stated for part of the rows, as once, few or many counts, or as a class when the clone is expanded.

v_call: TRBV19
clone_size: NA
d_call: TRBD1
j_call: TRBJ1-5
cdr3_aa: CASSIDPSTGPEHSNQPQHF
cdr3_nt: TGTGCCAGTAGTATAGACCCTTCGACAGGGCCAGAACATAGCAATCAGCCCCAGCATTTT

v_call: TRBV7-2
clone_size: many
d_call: NA
j_call: TRBJ2-5
cdr3_aa: CASSLSAPQETQYF
cdr3_nt: TGTGCCAGCAGCTTATCTGCCCCCCAGGAGACCCAGTACTTC

v_call: TRBV7-9
clone_size: few
d_call: NA
j_call: TRBJ2-4
cdr3_aa: CASSLGGIGDAKNIQYF
cdr3_nt: TGTGCCAGCAGCCTAGGGGGGATTGGGGACGCCAAAAACATTCAGTACTTC

v_call: TRBV6-2/TRBV6-3
clone_size: many
d_call: TRBD1
j_call: TRBJ1-1
cdr3_aa: CASSPTGAEAFF
cdr3_nt: TGTGCCAGCAGCCCGACAGGGGCTGAAGCTTTCTTT

v_call: TRBV19
clone_size: NA
d_call: TRBD2
j_call: TRBJ2-7
cdr3_aa: CASSLSGGTTYEQYF
cdr3_nt: TGTGCCAGTAGTCTGTCCGGCGGGACTACCTACGAGCAGTACTTC

v_call: TRBV20-1
clone_size: NA
d_call: NA
j_call: TRBJ1-1
cdr3_aa: CSVQGRAEAFF
cdr3_nt: TGCAGTGTTCAGGGGAGAGCTGAAGCTTTCTTT

v_call: TRBV19
clone_size: NA
d_call: TRBD1
j_call: TRBJ1-1
cdr3_aa: CASSTRTGVVEAFF
cdr3_nt: TGTGCCAGTAGTACCCGGACAGGGGTTGTTGAAGCTTTCTTT

v_call: TRBV7-3
clone_size: many
d_call: NA
j_call: TRBJ1-1
cdr3_aa: CASSPGHYNTEAFF
cdr3_nt: TGTGCCAGCAGTCCGGGGCACTACAACACTGAAGCTTTCTTT

v_call: TRBV6-2/TRBV6-3
clone_size: NA
d_call: NA
j_call: TRBJ2-5
cdr3_aa: CATGLGTEETQYF
cdr3_nt: TGTGCAACAGGGTTGGGCACCGAAGAGACCCAGTACTTC

v_call: TRBV4-3
clone_size: many
d_call: NA
j_call: TRBJ1-6
cdr3_aa: CASSQDAVDYNSPLHF
cdr3_nt: TGCGCCAGCAGCCAAGATGCAGTCGACTATAATTCACCCCTCCACTTT

v_call: TRBV20-1
clone_size: NA
d_call: TRBD1
j_call: TRBJ2-2
cdr3_aa: CSAGTANTEELFF
cdr3_nt: TGCAGTGCTGGGACAGCCAACACCGAGGAGCTGTTTTTT

v_call: TRBV20-1
clone_size: NA
d_call: TRBD2
j_call: TRBJ2-1
cdr3_aa: CSARERFGLVIDEQFF
cdr3_nt: TGCAGTGCTAGAGAACGGTTCGGACTAGTGATCGATGAGCAGTTCTTC

v_call: TRBV18
clone_size: many
d_call: NA
j_call: TRBJ1-1
cdr3_aa: CASSPLRNTEAFF
cdr3_nt: TGTGCCAGCTCACCACTAAGAAACACTGAAGCTTTCTTT

v_call: TRBV28
clone_size: many
d_call: TRBD1
j_call: TRBJ1-2
cdr3_aa: CASSLRDRGYGYTF
cdr3_nt: TGTGCCAGCAGTTTAAGGGACAGGGGCTATGGCTACACCTTC

v_call: TRBV3-1
clone_size: NA
d_call: NA
j_call: TRBJ1-5
cdr3_aa: CASSQEEGEPQHF
cdr3_nt: TGTGCCAGCAGCCAAGAGGAGGGGGAGCCCCAGCATTTT

v_call: TRBV27
clone_size: many
d_call: NA
j_call: TRBJ1-5
cdr3_aa: CASSPQGLGNQPQHF
cdr3_nt: TGTGCCAGCAGTCCTCAGGGATTGGGCAATCAGCCCCAGCATTTT

v_call: TRBV12-3/TRBV12-4
clone_size: NA
d_call: TRBD2
j_call: TRBJ2-7
cdr3_aa: CASSFSGRSPIF
cdr3_nt: TGTGCCAGCAGTTTTAGCGGGAGGTCCCCAATCTTC

v_call: TRBV13
clone_size: many
d_call: NA
j_call: TRBJ1-1
cdr3_aa: CASSWRGSGMNTEAFF
cdr3_nt: TGTGCCAGCAGCTGGAGGGGGTCCGGTATGAACACTGAAGCTTTCTTT

v_call: TRBV4-1
clone_size: few
d_call: TRBD2
j_call: TRBJ2-5
cdr3_aa: CASSQDRTSGRAETQYF
cdr3_nt: TGCGCCAGCAGCCAAGATAGGACTAGCGGGAGAGCAGAGACCCAGTACTTC

v_call: TRBV7-4
clone_size: NA
d_call: NA
j_call: TRBJ2-3
cdr3_aa: CASTGATDTQYF
cdr3_nt: TGTGCCAGCACAGGCGCCACAGATACGCAGTATTTT

v_call: TRBV19
clone_size: NA
d_call: TRBD1
j_call: TRBJ1-1
cdr3_aa: CASTPGQGMNTEAFF
cdr3_nt: TGTGCCAGTACCCCGGGACAGGGGATGAACACTGAAGCTTTCTTT

v_call: TRBV11-3
clone_size: few
d_call: NA
j_call: TRBJ1-2
cdr3_aa: CASSLGSGEGYGYTF
cdr3_nt: TGTGCCAGCAGCTTAGGATCGGGCGAAGGCTATGGCTACACCTTC

v_call: TRBV6-5
clone_size: few
d_call: TRBD1
j_call: TRBJ1-5
cdr3_aa: CASSDRGTGERQPQHF
cdr3_nt: TGTGCCAGCTCTGATCGGGGGACAGGGGAACGACAGCCCCAGCATTTT

v_call: TRBV6-1
clone_size: NA
d_call: NA
j_call: TRBJ2-7
cdr3_aa: CASSDPHEQYF
cdr3_nt: TGTGCCAGCAGTGACCCTCACGAGCAGTACTTC

v_call: TRBV20-1
clone_size: NA
d_call: NA
j_call: TRBJ2-7
cdr3_aa: CSLLNPARGYEQYF
cdr3_nt: TGCAGCCTCCTCAATCCCGCCCGGGGATACGAGCAGTACTTC

v_call: TRBV9
clone_size: NA
d_call: TRBD2
j_call: TRBJ2-7
cdr3_aa: CASSVAGGTEQYF
cdr3_nt: TGTGCCAGCAGCGTAGCGGGGGGGACCGAGCAGTACTTC

v_call: TRBV5-1
clone_size: few
d_call: NA
j_call: TRBJ2-3
cdr3_aa: CASSLDRGWFETQYF
cdr3_nt: TGCGCCAGCAGCTTGGATAGGGGGTGGTTCGAGACGCAGTATTTT

v_call: TRBV7-9
clone_size: many
d_call: NA
j_call: TRBJ2-3
cdr3_aa: CASSLGVSTDTQYF
cdr3_nt: TGTGCCAGCAGCTTAGGGGTCAGCACAGATACGCAGTATTTT

v_call: TRBV4-3
clone_size: many
d_call: NA
j_call: TRBJ1-4
cdr3_aa: CASSQDLRRGAWSTNEKLFF
cdr3_nt: TGCGCCAGCAGCCAAGATTTGCGAAGGGGCGCATGGTCTACTAATGAAAAACTGTTTTTT

v_call: TRBV2
clone_size: NA
d_call: TRBD1
j_call: TRBJ2-7
cdr3_aa: CASSWPQGQDEQYF
cdr3_nt: TGTGCCAGCAGTTGGCCACAGGGGCAAGACGAGCAGTACTTC

v_call: TRBV5-1
clone_size: NA
d_call: NA
j_call: TRBJ2-2
cdr3_aa: CASRPNTGELFF
cdr3_nt: TGCGCCAGCAGACCGAACACCGGGGAGCTGTTTTTT

v_call: TRBV20-1
clone_size: few
d_call: NA
j_call: TRBJ1-1
cdr3_aa: CSARDWAAGTEAFF
cdr3_nt: TGCAGTGCTAGAGATTGGGCAGCAGGGACTGAAGCTTTCTTT

v_call: TRBV19
clone_size: many
d_call: NA
j_call: TRBJ2-4
cdr3_aa: CASSKGAGGTQNIQYF
cdr3_nt: TGTGCCAGTAGTAAAGGGGCAGGAGGGACCCAAAACATTCAGTACTTC